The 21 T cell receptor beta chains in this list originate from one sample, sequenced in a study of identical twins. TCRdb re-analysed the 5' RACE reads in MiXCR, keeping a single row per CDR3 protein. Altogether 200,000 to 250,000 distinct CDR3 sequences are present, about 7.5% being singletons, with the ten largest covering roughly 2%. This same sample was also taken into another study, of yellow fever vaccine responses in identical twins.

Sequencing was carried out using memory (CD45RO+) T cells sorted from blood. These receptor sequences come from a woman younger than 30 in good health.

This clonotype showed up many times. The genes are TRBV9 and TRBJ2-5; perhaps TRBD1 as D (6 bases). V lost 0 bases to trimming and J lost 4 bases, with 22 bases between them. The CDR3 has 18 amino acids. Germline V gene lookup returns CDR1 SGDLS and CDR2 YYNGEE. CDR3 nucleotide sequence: TGTGCCAGCAGCGTAGACTTACCCGGTGGAACAGGGTCAGAGACCCAGTACTTC. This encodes CASSVDLPGGTGSETQYF.

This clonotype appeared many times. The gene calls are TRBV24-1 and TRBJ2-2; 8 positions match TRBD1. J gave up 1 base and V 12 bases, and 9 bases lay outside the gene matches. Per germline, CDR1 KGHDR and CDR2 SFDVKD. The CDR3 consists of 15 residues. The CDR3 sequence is CASETGTGNTGELFF. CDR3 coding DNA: TGTGCCTCGGAGACCGGGACAGGGAACACCGGGGAGCTGTTTTTT.

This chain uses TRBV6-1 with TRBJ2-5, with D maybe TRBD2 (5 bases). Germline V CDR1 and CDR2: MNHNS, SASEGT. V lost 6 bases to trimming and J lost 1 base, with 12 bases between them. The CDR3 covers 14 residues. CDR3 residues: CASSGEWAQETQYF. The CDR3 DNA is TGTGCCAGCAGCGGGGAGTGGGCCCAAGAGACCCAGTACTTC.

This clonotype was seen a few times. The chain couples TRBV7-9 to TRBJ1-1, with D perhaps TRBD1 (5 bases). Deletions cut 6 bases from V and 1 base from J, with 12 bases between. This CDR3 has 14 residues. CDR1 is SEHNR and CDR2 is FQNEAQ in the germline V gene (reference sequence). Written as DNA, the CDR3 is TGTGCCAGCAGGCCGTTAGGGGAGAACACTGAAGCTTTCTTT. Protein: CASRPLGENTEAFF.

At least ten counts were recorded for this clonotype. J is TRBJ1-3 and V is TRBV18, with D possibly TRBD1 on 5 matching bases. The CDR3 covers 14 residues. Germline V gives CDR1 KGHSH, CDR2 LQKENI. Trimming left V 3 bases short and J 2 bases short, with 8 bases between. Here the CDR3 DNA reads TGTGCCAGCTCACCCGGGGGAACTGGAAACACCATATATTTT. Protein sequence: CASSPGGTGNTIYF. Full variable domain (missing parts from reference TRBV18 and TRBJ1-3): NAGVMQNPRHLVRRRGQEARLRCSPMKGHSHVYWYRQLPEEGLKFMVYLQKENIIDESGMPKERFSAEFPKEGPSILRIQQVVRGDSAAYFCASSPGGTGNTIYFGEGSWLTVV.

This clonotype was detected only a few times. Here the CDR3 DNA reads TGTGCCAGCAATTACCTAGAGGTTTCCTACGAGCAGTACTTC. Protein product: CASNYLEVSYEQYF. The rearrangement links TRBV2 to TRBJ2-7; no clear D gene. The germline CDR1 and CDR2 sequences are SNHLY and FYNNEI. Trimming removed 7 bases at V and 1 base at J, with 14 bases between. The CDR3 is 14 residues long.

DNA of the CDR3: TGTGCCAGCAAGGAAAGCATGGGGTCCACTAGGGGTGAGCAGTTCTTC. As protein: CASKESMGSTRGEQFF. The chain uses TRBV6-4 and TRBJ2-1, with D perhaps matching TRBD1 or TRBD2 (5 bases each). The germline CDR1 and CDR2 sequences are MRHNA and SNTAGT. V lost 7 bases and J 9 bases, leaving 25 bases between the germline ends. This CDR3 comprises 16 residues.

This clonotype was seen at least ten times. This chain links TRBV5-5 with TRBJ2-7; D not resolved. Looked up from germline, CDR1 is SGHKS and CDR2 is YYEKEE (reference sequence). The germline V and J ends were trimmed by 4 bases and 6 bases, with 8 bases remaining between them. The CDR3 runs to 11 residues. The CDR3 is CASSVVTEQYF. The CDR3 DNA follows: TGTGCCAGCAGCGTCGTTACCGAGCAGTACTTC.

The CDR3 coding sequence is TGTGCCAGCAGCCCCGGGACAGGGGTGGTCTATGAGCAGTTCTTC. It translates to CASSPGTGVVYEQFF. The rearrangement joins TRBV5-6 to TRBJ2-1; 10 nucleotides align to TRBD1. J was trimmed by 8 bases and V by 4 bases; bases with no gene match: 9. The CDR3 has 15 amino acids. From germline, CDR1 is SGHDT and CDR2 YYEEEE.

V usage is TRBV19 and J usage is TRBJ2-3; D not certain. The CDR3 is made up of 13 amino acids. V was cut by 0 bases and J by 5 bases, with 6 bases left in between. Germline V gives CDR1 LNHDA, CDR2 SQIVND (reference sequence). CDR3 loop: CASSIDSGDTQYF. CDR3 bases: TGTGCCAGTAGTATAGATTCTGGAGATACGCAGTATTTT.

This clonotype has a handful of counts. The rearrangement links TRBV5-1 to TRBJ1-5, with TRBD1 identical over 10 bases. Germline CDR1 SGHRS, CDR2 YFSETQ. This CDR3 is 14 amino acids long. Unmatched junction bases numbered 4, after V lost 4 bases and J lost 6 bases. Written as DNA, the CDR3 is TGCGCCAGCAGCATAGGGACAGGGGCTCAGCCCCAGCATTTT. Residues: CASSIGTGAQPQHF.

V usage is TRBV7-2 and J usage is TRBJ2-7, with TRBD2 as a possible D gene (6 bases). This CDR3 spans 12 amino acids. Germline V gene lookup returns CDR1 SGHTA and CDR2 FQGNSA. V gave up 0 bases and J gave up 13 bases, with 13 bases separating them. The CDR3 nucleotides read TGTGCCAGCAGCTTAGCGGGGGGAACGCCATACTTC. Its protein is CASSLAGGTPYF.

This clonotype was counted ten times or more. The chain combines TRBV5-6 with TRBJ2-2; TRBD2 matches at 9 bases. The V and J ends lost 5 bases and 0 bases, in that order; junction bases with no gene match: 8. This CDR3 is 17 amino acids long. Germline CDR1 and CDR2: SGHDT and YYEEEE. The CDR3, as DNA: TGTGCCAGCAGGGATGGGACTAGCCCCCCGAACACCGGGGAGCTGTTTTTT. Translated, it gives CASRDGTSPPNTGELFF.

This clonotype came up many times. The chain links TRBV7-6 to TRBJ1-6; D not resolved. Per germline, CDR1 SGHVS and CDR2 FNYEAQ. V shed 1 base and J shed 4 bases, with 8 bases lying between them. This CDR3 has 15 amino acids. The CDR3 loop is CASSLDIQYNSPLHF. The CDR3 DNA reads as TGTGCCAGCAGCTTAGATATCCAGTATAATTCACCCCTCCACTTT.

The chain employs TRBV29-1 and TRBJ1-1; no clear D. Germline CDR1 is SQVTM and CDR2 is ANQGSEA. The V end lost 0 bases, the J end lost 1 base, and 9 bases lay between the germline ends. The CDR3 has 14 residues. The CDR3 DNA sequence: TGCAGCGTTGAAGATACAGCCGAGAACACTGAAGCTTTCTTT. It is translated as CSVEDTAENTEAFF.

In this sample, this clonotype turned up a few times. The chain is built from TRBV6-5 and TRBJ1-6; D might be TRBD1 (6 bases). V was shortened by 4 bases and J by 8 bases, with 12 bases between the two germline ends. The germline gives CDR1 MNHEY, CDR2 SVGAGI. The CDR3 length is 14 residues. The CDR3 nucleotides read TGTGCCAGCAGTTCCGGGACACTAGATTCACCCCTCCACTTT. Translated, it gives CASSSGTLDSPLHF.

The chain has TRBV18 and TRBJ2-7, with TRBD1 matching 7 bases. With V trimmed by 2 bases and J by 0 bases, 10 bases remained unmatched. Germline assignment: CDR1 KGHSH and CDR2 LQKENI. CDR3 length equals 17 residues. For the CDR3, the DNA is TGTGCCAGCTCACCAGGGGGCCGACAGGGCAGCTCCTACGAGCAGTACTTC. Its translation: CASSPGGRQGSSYEQYF.

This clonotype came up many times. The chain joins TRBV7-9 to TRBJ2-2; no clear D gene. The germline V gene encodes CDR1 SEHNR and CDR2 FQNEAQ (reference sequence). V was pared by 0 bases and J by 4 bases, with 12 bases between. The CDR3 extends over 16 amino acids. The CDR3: CASSLAMSGRTGELFF. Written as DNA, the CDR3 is TGTGCCAGCAGCTTAGCGATGTCCGGGCGCACCGGGGAGCTGTTTTTT.

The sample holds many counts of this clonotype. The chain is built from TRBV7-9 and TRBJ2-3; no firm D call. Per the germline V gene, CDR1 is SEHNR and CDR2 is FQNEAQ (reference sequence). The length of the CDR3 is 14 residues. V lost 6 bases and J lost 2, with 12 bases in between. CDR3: CASSSPPPTDTQYF. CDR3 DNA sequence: TGTGCCAGCAGTTCACCCCCTCCCACAGATACGCAGTATTTT.

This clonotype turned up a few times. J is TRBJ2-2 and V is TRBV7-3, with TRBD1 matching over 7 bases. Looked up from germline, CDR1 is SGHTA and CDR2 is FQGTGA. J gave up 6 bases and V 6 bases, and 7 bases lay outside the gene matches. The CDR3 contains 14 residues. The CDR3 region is CASSPTGNPGELFF. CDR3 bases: TGTGCCAGCAGTCCGACAGGGAATCCCGGGGAGCTGTTTTTT.

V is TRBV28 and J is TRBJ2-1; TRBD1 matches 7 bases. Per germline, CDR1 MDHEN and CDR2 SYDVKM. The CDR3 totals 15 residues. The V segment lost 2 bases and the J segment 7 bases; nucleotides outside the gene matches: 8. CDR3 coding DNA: TGTGCCAGCAGTTTAATTTCGGGACAGAGAAATGAGCAGTTCTTC. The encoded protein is CASSLISGQRNEQFF.